What follows are 9 T cell receptor beta chains derived from one specimen sequenced in a study of blood T cell repertoires in COVID-19. Using immunoSEQ multiplex PCR, the repertoire was profiled, and TCRdb retains in-frame clones only, with some absent. The top ten clones hold around 0.99% of a sample with about 250,000 clones, about 88% of them seen once. What was sequenced was peripheral blood. The receptors here all came from a woman aged 40 to 49 who had recovered from COVID-19.

The J gene is TRBJ1-2, the V gene TRBV19; 8 bases are a match to TRBD1. CDR3 length: 13 amino acids. Germline CDR1 LNHDA, CDR2 SQIVND (reference sequence). The V and J ends lost 5 bases and 5 bases, in that order; junction bases with no gene match: 4. The CDR3 is CASSPGDRYGYTF. CDR3 sequence (DNA): TGTGCCAGTAGTCCCGGGGACAGGTATGGCTACACCTTC.

The J gene is TRBJ2-1, the V gene TRBV9; maybe TRBD2 (6 bases). CDR1 and CDR2 (germline): SGDLS, YYNGEE. V shed 2 bases and J shed 5 bases, with 14 bases lying between them. CDR3 size: 15 residues. The CDR3 nucleotides read TGTGCCAGCAGCGTTCTCCCACTAGCCAACAATGAGCAGTTCTTC. Amino acids: CASSVLPLANNEQFF. The whole variable domain, remainder taken from reference TRBV9 and TRBJ2-1, is DSGVTQTPKHLITATGQRVTLRCSPRSGDLSVYWYQQSLDQGLQFLIQYYNGEERAKGNILERFSAQQFPDLHSELNLSSLELGDSALYFCASSVLPLANNEQFFGPGTRLTVL.

The chain combines TRBV5-1 with TRBJ1-5; TRBD1 matches at 7 bases. The length of the CDR3 is 14 residues. Germline CDR1 and CDR2: SGHRS and YFSETQ. J gave up 4 bases and V 4 bases, and 5 bases lay outside the gene matches. CDR3 amino acids: CASSGGDRNQPQHF. As DNA, the CDR3 is TGCGCCAGCAGCGGTGGGGACAGAAATCAGCCCCAGCATTTT.

The chain links TRBV2 to TRBJ2-6, with D perhaps TRBD1 (6 bases). CDR1 SNHLY and CDR2 FYNNEI come from the germline V gene. The V end lost 7 bases, the J end lost 0 bases, and 7 bases lay between the germline ends. This CDR3 has 14 residues. The CDR3 coding sequence is TGTGCCAGCAAAGGGGGCTCTGGGGCCAACGTCCTGACTTTC. It is translated as CASKGGSGANVLTF.

The chain uses TRBV6-5 and TRBJ1-1, with 7 bases lining up with TRBD1. Looked up from germline, CDR1 is MNHEY and CDR2 is SVGAGI. This CDR3 spans 14 amino acids. V shed 6 bases and J 5 bases; nucleotides not matched to a gene: 9. DNA of the CDR3: TGTGCCAGCAGACTCGACAGGGTCGTGACTGAAGCTTTCTTT. Protein product: CASRLDRVVTEAFF.

CDR3: CASSEGLSWTSPLHF. Written as DNA, the CDR3 is TGTGCCAGCAGCGAGGGCCTGTCCTGGACTTCACCCCTCCACTTT. The gene calls are TRBV27 and TRBJ1-6; D gene ambiguous. The CDR3 sequence is 15 residues long. V gave up 6 bases and J gave up 9 bases, with 18 bases separating them. Germline V lookup: CDR1 MNHEY, CDR2 SMNVEV (reference sequence).

This rearrangement joins TRBV2 to TRBJ1-6; D may be TRBD1 (6 bases). This CDR3 region has 16 residues. The V gene's germline CDR1 is SNHLY and CDR2 FYNNEI. Trimming pared 0 bases from V and 11 bases from J, leaving 17 bases between. CDR3 DNA: TGTGCCAGCAGTGAAGCCTTAGGGGGGGTACGGGCACCCCTCCACTTT. Encoded protein: CASSEALGGVRAPLHF.

The CDR3: CASRGREGVVYEQYF. The CDR3 bases are TGTGCCAGCAGGGGCAGGGAGGGAGTGGTCTACGAGCAGTACTTC. The chain links TRBV6-6 to TRBJ2-7; 7 bases match TRBD2. Germline CDR1 MNHNY, CDR2 SVGAGI (reference sequence). The CDR3 runs 15 residues. Trimming cost V 6 bases and J 3 bases; bases outside gene matches: 11.

CDR3 nucleotides: TGTGCCAGTAGTATTCCCCCAACTTATAGCAATCAGCCCCAGCATTTT. Translation: CASSIPPTYSNQPQHF. This rearrangement joins TRBV19 to TRBJ1-5, with no clear D. The V gene lost 3 bases and the J gene lost 0 bases, with 12 bases spanning the gap. The V gene's germline CDR1 is LNHDA and CDR2 SQIVND (reference sequence). The CDR3 is made up of 16 amino acids.